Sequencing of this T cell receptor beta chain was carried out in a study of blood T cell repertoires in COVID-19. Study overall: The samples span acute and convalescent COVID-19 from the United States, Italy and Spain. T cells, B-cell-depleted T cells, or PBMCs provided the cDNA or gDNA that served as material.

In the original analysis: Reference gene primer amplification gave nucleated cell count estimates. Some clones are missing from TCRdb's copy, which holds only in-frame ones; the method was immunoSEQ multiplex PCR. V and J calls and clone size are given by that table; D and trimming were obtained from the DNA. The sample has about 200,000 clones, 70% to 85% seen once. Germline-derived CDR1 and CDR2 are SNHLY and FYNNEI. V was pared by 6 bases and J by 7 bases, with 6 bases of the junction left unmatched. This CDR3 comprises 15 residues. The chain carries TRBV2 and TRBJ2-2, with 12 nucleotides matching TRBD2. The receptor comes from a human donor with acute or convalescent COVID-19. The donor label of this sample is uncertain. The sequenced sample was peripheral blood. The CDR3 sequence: CASSQGTSGYGELFF. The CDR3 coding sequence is TGTGCCAGCAGCCAAGGGACTAGCGGGTACGGGGAGCTGTTTTTT.